Sequencing of this T cell receptor (beta chain) was carried out in a study of T-cell memory formation after mild COVID-19. Study summary: TCR clusters were largely donor specific.

In regard to this clonotype: Its target is not known.

Using its own MiXCR run on the 5' RACE reads, TCRdb lists one record per CDR3 protein. The sample has roughly 250,000 distinct CDR3 sequences; around 17% are singletons. Study-level results: CD4+ contracting clones were mainly CM and EM; CD8+ ones, EMRA. Later expanders leaned CD4+, whereas clones that contracted between day 15 and 85 were balanced CD4/CD8. Nothing showed for sure that second-wave clones peaking on day 37 were SARS-CoV-2 specific.

V lost 5 bases, J lost 5 bases, and 7 bases stayed unmatched. This CDR3 comprises 14 residues. From germline, CDR1 is SGHTA and CDR2 FQGNSA. The receptor was isolated from a man between 18 and 29 years old who had mild COVID-19 (a few samples of this study predate the infection). Cell type and time point are not known. The sequencing sample was made of PBMCs or a T cell subset sorted from them (not recorded which). The chain has TRBV7-2 and TRBJ2-7; 9 bases are shared with TRBD1. CDR3 nucleotides: TGTGCCAGCAGCCAGGACAGGGGTGGCCACGAGCAGTACTTC. Encoded protein: CASSQDRGGHEQYF.